These T cell receptor beta chains were read from a single sample in a study of cytomegalovirus exposure and HLA in healthy donors. Repertoires were generated with immunoSEQ multiplex PCR, while TCRdb's copy carries only in-frame clones and drops some. The data contain some 150,000 clones, around 9% of them singletons. The sequenced sample consisted of PBMCs. Source of these receptors: a woman between 35 and 50 years old in good health and CMV-seropositive. Both conserved end residues are part of each CDR3. Not every row has a clone size; where given, it reads once, few, many or a size class.

V,J,size,CDR3
TRBV19,TRBJ2-3,-,CASSIWAGTDTQYF
TRBV10-3,TRBJ1-4,-,CAISESRGLGEKLFF
TRBV5-1,TRBJ2-3,-,CASSTGGVRTDTQYF
TRBV2,TRBJ1-1,-,CASSGDPDRGRVEAFF
TRBV10-3,TRBJ2-6,-,CAISGNRVSGANVLTF
TRBV7-2,TRBJ1-1,-,CASSLDLIKAAFF
TRBV6-5,TRBJ1-2,few,CASSYLQGGGYTF
TRBV5-1,TRBJ2-1,-,CASSLGGTGIHNEQFF
TRBV27,TRBJ2-5,-,CASSLLGQPQETQYF
TRBV7-3,TRBJ1-2,-,CASSATGTGDLYTF
TRBV5-4,TRBJ1-3,few,CASSVDRGSGNTIYF
TRBV2,TRBJ1-1,few,CASTKGRETEAFF
TRBV7-9,TRBJ2-2,-,CASSFKFALAGVNTGELFF
TRBV14,TRBJ2-1,-,CASSQSGASGRNEQFF
TRBV9,TRBJ2-3,-,CASSQTSGDTQYF
TRBV2,TRBJ1-1,few,CASSVLGQQYTEAFF
TRBV19,TRBJ1-2,-,CASSLQGGGYTF
TRBV6-1,TRBJ1-1,few,CASVEGVVNTEAFF
TRBV7-8,TRBJ2-2,-,CASSLARDRGRPGELFF
TRBV19,TRBJ1-5,once,CASSKRTAGNQPQHF
TRBV9,TRBJ1-2,-,CASSPSPGGKNGYTF
TRBV29-1,TRBJ1-1,few,CSVRQGDTEAFF
TRBV21-1,TRBJ1-3,few,CASRDGGYRRYF
TRBV2,TRBJ1-5,few,CASSESSRSAQHF
TRBV5-1,TRBJ2-3,-,CASSLQGARDTQYF
TRBV28,TRBJ2-7,-,CASSPYEQYF
TRBV5-1,TRBJ2-7,-,CASSPRLAGPYEQYF
TRBV6-4,TRBJ2-1,-,CASSGGPYNEQFF
TRBV6-1,TRBJ2-7,many,CASLLAGGRNEQYF
TRBV7-9,TRBJ2-7,few,CASSPARTSTYEQYF
TRBV7-9,TRBJ2-5,few,CASSQGTGGTGETQYF
TRBV5-1,TRBJ2-5,few,CASSLRGANEETQYF
TRBV2,TRBJ2-5,-,CASALRTSGMETQYF
TRBV9,TRBJ2-5,-,CASSVGTGGSRETQYF
TRBV7-6,TRBJ2-1,-,CASSLAGPSPVQFF
TRBV6-6,TRBJ2-4,few,CASSRRGGQNIQYF
TRBV5-1,TRBJ2-5,-,CASSLDGVLETQYF
TRBV7-8,TRBJ1-6,few,CASFHGGGSPLHF
TRBV5-6,TRBJ1-5,few,CASSLGGRNQPQHF
TRBV4-3,TRBJ1-1,few,CASSQVLGDTEAFF
TRBV5-1,TRBJ2-2,few,CASNNGNTGELFF
TRBV6-5,TRBJ1-1,-,CASSYSGGTAEAFF
TRBV5-4,TRBJ2-1,-,CASSSAGLGNEQFF
TRBV5-1,TRBJ2-5,-,CASSLLGGETQYF
TRBV2,TRBJ2-1,few,CASTLAYNEQFF
TRBV7-9,TRBJ1-3,-,CASTLAGGAAGNTIYF
TRBV6-1,TRBJ1-5,many,CASSERTNSNQPQHF
TRBV6-5,TRBJ1-5,-,CASRPLGVNQPQHF
TRBV2,TRBJ2-2,-,CASSTGGTGELFF
TRBV6-6,TRBJ1-1,-,CASSIFLGGGTEAFF
TRBV6-6,TRBJ1-2,-,CASSPGQNYGYTF
TRBV19,TRBJ2-1,few,CATAGLAGGTREQFF
TRBV4-1,TRBJ2-1,-,CASSQEVGLPRNEQFF
TRBV6-1,TRBJ1-2,few,CASTTTNYGYTF
TRBV7-2,TRBJ2-3,few,CASSFESRADTQYF
TRBV18,TRBJ2-5,few,CASSYRGRSETQYF
TRBV6-1,TRBJ2-7,few,CASSEVGSGYEQYF
TRBV2,TRBJ1-2,-,CASYPDRGMGGYTF
TRBV7-8,TRBJ2-5,-,CASSLDSVVVQYF
TRBV6-6,TRBJ2-1,-,CASSEDSSYNEQFF